The clone carrying this TCR beta chain has at least ten counts. V gave up 0 bases and J gave up 5 bases, with 10 bases separating them. Germline CDR1 LGHNA, CDR2 YSLEER. This CDR3 has 14 amino acids. The use of a sample-barcoded 5' primer and a J-beta primer mix characterized a second PCR of about 6 to 12 cycles. TCRdb passed the 5' RACE reads through MiXCR, listing each CDR3 protein once. The sample consists of 1 million to 1.2 million distinct CDR3 sequences, 35% to 40% of them appearing once. This record belongs to a study of blood T cells in healthy people across ages. This receptor was obtained from a young man in good health. The rearrangement uses TRBV4-3 and TRBJ1-2; weak D call: TRBD1 (5 bases). Sequences were obtained from blood. The CDR3 is CASSQDNTGYGYTF. The CDR3 DNA reads TGCGCCAGCAGCCAAGATAACACAGGTTATGGCTACACCTTC.